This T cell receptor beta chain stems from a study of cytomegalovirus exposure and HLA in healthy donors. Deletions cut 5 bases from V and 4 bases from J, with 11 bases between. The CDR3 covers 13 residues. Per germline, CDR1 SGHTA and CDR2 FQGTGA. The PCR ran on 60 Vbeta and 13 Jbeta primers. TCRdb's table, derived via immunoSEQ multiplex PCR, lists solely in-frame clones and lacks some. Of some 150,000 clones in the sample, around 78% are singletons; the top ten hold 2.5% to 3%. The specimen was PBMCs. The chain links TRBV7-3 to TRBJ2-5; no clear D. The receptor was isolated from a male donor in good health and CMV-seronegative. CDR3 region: CASSPTPRETQYF. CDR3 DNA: TGTGCCAGCAGCCCAACCCCTAGAGAGACCCAGTACTTC.